The 25 T cell receptor beta chains reported below all come from one sample, sequenced in a study of T cell responses to AZD1222 COVID-19 vaccine. The assay was immunoSEQ multiplex PCR, and TCRdb's table has in-frame clones only and misses some. The sample shows 150,000 to 190,000 clones, 87% of them seen only once. Sequencing was performed on peripheral blood, taken 28 days after the second AZD1222 dose. Receptors originate from an adult who received the AZD1222 COVID-19 vaccine.

CDR3 DNA sequence: TGTGCCAGCAGTTTTTTTGGGCGGAGGGAACAGGGCGGGGAGCTGTTTTTT. Encoded protein: CASSFFGRREQGGELFF. The rearrangement joins TRBV28 to TRBJ2-2, with D possibly being TRBD1 or TRBD2 (6 bases each). The CDR3 length is 17 residues. Germline CDR1 reads MDHEN; CDR2 reads SYDVKM. V lost 3 bases and J lost 7, with 21 bases in between.

The table lists this clone with a few counts. This rearrangement joins TRBV12-3 or TRBV12-4 to TRBJ2-2, with D possibly matching TRBD2 (5 bases). Between the trimmed V and J ends, which lost 10 bases and 5 bases, there was a span of 8 bases. The CDR3 has 11 residues. CDR3 nucleotide sequence: TGTGCCATCCGGACTACCGGGGAGCTGTTTTTT. It specifies CAIRTTGELFF.

The chain couples TRBV6-5 to TRBJ2-1; D might be TRBD2 (6 bases). CDR1 and CDR2 (germline): MNHEY, SVGAGI. The CDR3 runs to 15 residues. V was clipped by 4 bases and J by 0 bases, with 10 bases between them. The CDR3 bases are TGTGCCAGCAGTTCGACGGGAGTCTCCTACAATGAGCAGTTCTTC. This translates into CASSSTGVSYNEQFF.

The chain employs TRBV19 and TRBJ2-6; weak D call: TRBD2 (5 bases). Trimming stripped 1 base from V and 0 bases from J, with 10 bases between. The CDR3 sequence is 17 residues long. Per the germline V gene, CDR1 is LNHDA and CDR2 is SQIVND (reference sequence). The CDR3: CASSIGQRSSGANVLTF. The CDR3 DNA follows: TGTGCCAGTAGTATAGGGCAGCGGAGCTCTGGGGCCAACGTCCTGACTTTC.

The V gene is TRBV9, the J gene TRBJ1-2; 10 bases align to TRBD1. Germline assignment: CDR1 SGDLS and CDR2 YYNGEE. There are 17 residues in the CDR3. V lost 4 bases, J lost 3 bases, and 12 bases stayed unmatched. CDR3 DNA: TGTGCCAGCAGCTCGGACAGGGGGGGTACCTCATACTATGGCTACACCTTC. Its translation is CASSSDRGGTSYYGYTF.

This chain connects TRBV7-9 to TRBJ1-1, with 9 bases identical to TRBD1. V was pared by 3 bases and J by 12 bases, with 17 bases of the junction left unmatched. The CDR3 runs 16 residues. Germline V CDR1 and CDR2: SEHNR, FQNEAQ (reference sequence). CDR3 sequence (DNA): TGTGCCAGCAGCTTTGCGACCGATACCGGGACAGGGTCGACTTTCTTT. Its protein is CASSFATDTGTGSTFF.

The chain employs TRBV19 and TRBJ2-1, with 7 positions matching TRBD1. This CDR3 has 15 residues. From germline, CDR1 is LNHDA and CDR2 SQIVND (reference sequence). The V and J ends lost 4 bases and 2 bases, in that order; junction bases with no gene match: 5. The CDR3 region has the DNA TGTGCCAGTAGTACCGGGACAGCTGCCTACAATGAGCAGTTCTTC. Translated, it gives CASSTGTAAYNEQFF.

The chain employs TRBV7-8 and TRBJ1-2; D is unresolved. The length of the CDR3 is 17 residues. Trimming took 3 bases from V and 0 from J, leaving 17 bases between them. The germline gives CDR1 SGHVS, CDR2 FQNEAQ. The CDR3 protein is CASSFGRASGANYGYTF. DNA for the CDR3: TGTGCCAGCAGCTTTGGTCGGGCGAGTGGAGCTAACTATGGCTACACCTTC.

This chain joins TRBV28 and TRBJ2-2; 7 bases match TRBD2. This CDR3 has 16 residues. After removal of 5 bases from V and 0 bases from J, the junction contained 6 bases not matched to a gene. CDR1 and CDR2 (germline): MDHEN, SYDVKM. The CDR3 DNA reads TGTGCCAGCAGTCCCTTAGCGGGCACGAACACCGGGGAGCTGTTTTTT. This translates into CASSPLAGTNTGELFF.

The rearrangement uses TRBV4-3 and TRBJ1-5; a possible D gene is TRBD1 (6 bases). The V gene lost 2 bases and the J gene lost 2 bases, with 13 bases spanning the gap. CDR3 length equals 16 residues. The V gene's germline CDR1 is LGHNA and CDR2 YSLEER. The chain's CDR3 is CASSQQLDSRNQPQHF. CDR3 sequence (DNA): TGCGCCAGCAGCCAACAGTTGGACAGCCGCAATCAGCCCCAGCATTTT.

This chain joins TRBV3-1 (or the pseudogene TRBV3-2) and TRBJ1-2, with 11 positions matching TRBD1. The germline gives CDR1 LGHDT, CDR2 YNNKEL (reference sequence). Trimming cost V 1 base and J 4 bases; bases outside gene matches: 14. The CDR3 extends over 19 amino acids. CDR3 sequence (DNA): TGTGCCAGCAGCCAAGTTGGTGGACGGGGACAGGGGGGGAGCTATGGCTACACCTTC. It codes for CASSQVGGRGQGGSYGYTF.

The chain carries TRBV6-5 and TRBJ2-3, with no clear D. The CDR3 totals 15 residues. The V gene's germline CDR1 is MNHEY and CDR2 SVGAGI. The V end lost 5 bases, the J end lost 1 base, and 13 bases lay between the germline ends. As DNA, the CDR3 is TGTGCCAGCAGTCCTGGAAACTTCCGCACAGATACGCAGTATTTT. The encoded protein is CASSPGNFRTDTQYF.

V gene TRBV29-1 combines with J gene TRBJ2-1; D may be TRBD2 (6 bases). Trimming shortened V by 3 bases and J by 12 bases, and 15 bases separated the two germline ends. Per germline, CDR1 SQVTM and CDR2 ANQGSEA. This CDR3 comprises 12 residues. The CDR3 is CSVERGPRGQFF. The CDR3 DNA reads as TGCAGCGTTGAGCGGGGCCCTCGGGGGCAGTTCTTC.

This chain links TRBV12-3 or TRBV12-4 with TRBJ2-1; the D gene is possibly TRBD2 (6 bases). Trimming left V 7 bases short and J 7 bases short, with 8 bases between. This CDR3 contains 11 residues. The CDR3 loop is CASKLANEQFF. CDR3 DNA sequence: TGTGCCAGCAAACTAGCAAATGAGCAGTTCTTC.

This sequence joins TRBV7-8 and TRBJ2-3; 13 nucleotides align to TRBD2. This CDR3 has 15 residues. Germline V gives CDR1 SGHVS, CDR2 FQNEAQ. J was trimmed by 7 bases and V by 4 bases; bases with no gene match: 5. The CDR3 coding sequence is TGTGCCAGCAGCTGGACTAGCGGGAGTGGAAATACGCAGTATTTT. This encodes CASSWTSGSGNTQYF.

The CDR3: CASSSGSQSSGANVLTF. The DNA for the CDR3 is TGTGCCAGCAGTTCAGGCAGTCAAAGCTCTGGGGCCAACGTCCTGACTTTC. The chain couples TRBV28 to TRBJ2-6; D is ambiguous. This CDR3 comprises 17 residues. The ends were cut back, 4 bases at V and 0 bases at J, with 13 bases in the middle. Looked up from germline, CDR1 is MDHEN and CDR2 is SYDVKM.

The J gene is TRBJ1-1, the V gene TRBV19, with TRBD1 matching over 7 bases. The germline V gene has CDR1 LNHDA and CDR2 SQIVND (reference sequence). The CDR3 consists of 19 residues. Trimming cost V 6 bases and J 1 base; bases outside gene matches: 20. CDR3 nucleotides: TGTGCCAGTAGGATCGGACCATCCCCCGGGACAGCTAGGAACACTGAAGCTTTCTTT. Protein product: CASRIGPSPGTARNTEAFF.

CDR3 region: CASSLSMGGSPLHF. Here the CDR3 DNA reads TGTGCCAGCAGCTTGTCGATGGGGGGTTCACCCCTCCACTTT. This chain joins TRBV7-8 and TRBJ1-6; weak D call: TRBD1 (5 bases). This CDR3 is 14 amino acids long. In germline, CDR1 is SGHVS, CDR2 FQNEAQ. V was trimmed by 3 bases and J by 9 bases, leaving 12 bases between them.

Points on this clone: This may stem from a read error, because a much larger clone lies one nucleotide away. This specimen includes other DNA sequences encoding the same CDR3. The chain combines TRBV30 with TRBJ1-5; D gene ambiguous. CDR1 is GTSNPN and CDR2 is SVGIG in the germline V gene (reference sequence). Between the trimmed V and J ends, which lost 0 bases and 0 bases, there was a span of 3 bases. The CDR3 has 13 residues. The CDR3 nucleotides are TGTGCCTGGAGTGTTGATAGCAATCAGCCCCAGCATTTT. This sequence encodes CAWSVDSNQPQHF.

The chain has TRBV28 and TRBJ2-3; D gene ambiguous. The CDR3 is 12 amino acids. V was shortened by 5 bases and J by 7 bases, with 10 bases between the two germline ends. CDR1 and CDR2 (germline): MDHEN, SYDVKM. This CDR3 reads CASSQTINTQYF. The DNA for the CDR3 is TGTGCCAGCAGTCAGACGATTAATACGCAGTATTTT.

The rearrangement links TRBV6-4 to TRBJ2-1; 8 nucleotides agree with TRBD2. Trimming took 8 bases from V and 6 from J; bases not matched to a gene: 3. Germline V gives CDR1 MRHNA, CDR2 SNTAGT. The CDR3 spans 12 residues. CDR3 amino acids: CASRGGSNEQFF. Here the CDR3 DNA reads TGTGCCAGCCGGGGGGGTAGCAATGAGCAGTTCTTC.

A few counts support this clone. This chain joins TRBV18 and TRBJ2-1; 7 bases are shared with TRBD2. CDR3 length: 18 amino acids. Germline V CDR1 and CDR2: KGHSH, LQKENI. The ends lost 4 bases at V and 7 bases at J; junction bases unmatched: 19. This CDR3 reads CASSLSNGGSLGWNEQFF. As DNA, the CDR3 is TGTGCCAGCTCACTATCGAACGGGGGGAGCCTGGGTTGGAATGAGCAGTTCTTC. The full variable domain, completed using reference TRBV18 and TRBJ2-1, is NAGVMQNPRHLVRRRGQEARLRCSPMKGHSHVYWYRQLPEEGLKFMVYLQKENIIDESGMPKERFSAEFPKEGPSILRIQQVVRGDSAAYFCASSLSNGGSLGWNEQFFGPGTRLTVL.

V usage is TRBV19 and J usage is TRBJ2-7; tentatively, D is TRBD1 (6 bases). V lost 5 bases and J 6 bases, leaving 17 bases between the germline ends. Germline CDR1 LNHDA, CDR2 SQIVND (reference sequence). The CDR3 totals 14 residues. As DNA, the CDR3 is TGTGCCAGTAGTCTGGGGGTGACAGGCACCGAGCAGTACTTC. As protein: CASSLGVTGTEQYF.

The chain uses TRBV13 and TRBJ2-7, with D unclear. Germline V gene sequence: CDR1 PRHDT, CDR2 FYEKMQ (reference sequence). This CDR3 is built from 14 residues. V was cut by 4 bases and J by 7 bases, with 17 bases left in between. DNA for the CDR3: TGTGCCAGCAGCTCCGGACGCGACATGGGGGAGCAGTACTTC. Protein sequence: CASSSGRDMGEQYF.

This clone was observed a handful of times. The V gene is TRBV19, the J gene TRBJ1-1, with a weak D call TRBD1 (5 bases). Germline values: CDR1 LNHDA, CDR2 SQIVND (reference sequence). The CDR3 runs to 14 residues. Trimming shortened V by 4 bases and J by 5 bases, and 14 bases separated the two germline ends. CDR3 region: CASSKSTGGTEAFF. For the CDR3, the DNA is TGTGCCAGTAGTAAATCGACGGGGGGTACTGAAGCTTTCTTT.